The 9 T cell receptor beta chains listed next were all sequenced from one sample in a study of blood T cell repertoires in COVID-19. Sequencing used immunoSEQ multiplex PCR; TCRdb keeps in-frame clones, though not all of them. The data contain 100,000 to 150,000 clones, around 82% of them singletons. The sample consisted of peripheral blood. These receptors all stem from a man aged 25-45 years with COVID-19, enrolled during active disease.

The genes are TRBV30 and TRBJ1-2, with 7 bases matching TRBD1. The CDR3 is 14 residues long. Trimming cost V 3 bases and J 0 bases; bases outside gene matches: 4. The germline gives CDR1 GTSNPN, CDR2 SVGIG (reference sequence). In DNA form, the CDR3 reads TGTGCCTGGAGCCGGGGACAGACTAACTATGGCTACACCTTC. Its protein product is CAWSRGQTNYGYTF. The full variable domain, completed using reference TRBV30 and TRBJ1-2, is SQTIHQWPATLVQPVGSPLSLECTVEGTSNPNLYWYRQAAGRGLQLLFYSVGIGQISSEVPQNLSASRPQDRQFILSSKKLLLSDSGFYLCAWSRGQTNYGYTFGSGTRLTVV.

This clone has a handful of counts. V gene TRBV5-5 combines with J gene TRBJ1-1, with 7 bases identical to TRBD1. The junction had 5 bases not matched to a gene; V was cut back by 2 bases and J by 1 base. Germline lookup yields CDR1 SGHKS and CDR2 YYEKEE (reference sequence). The CDR3 loop spans 15 amino acids. CDR3 protein: CASSFSGTANTEAFF. The CDR3 DNA sequence: TGTGCCAGCAGCTTCTCCGGGACAGCGAACACTGAAGCTTTCTTT.

This clone was counted at least ten times. The chain uses TRBV11-2 and TRBJ2-1; maybe TRBD2 (5 bases). V gave up 5 bases and J gave up 9 bases, with 11 bases separating them. The CDR3 is 12 amino acids. Germline loops: CDR1 SGHAT, CDR2 FQNNGV. The CDR3 sequence: CASSTSFGEQFF. CDR3 nucleotide sequence: TGTGCCAGCAGCACTAGTTTCGGTGAGCAGTTCTTC.

The chain is built from TRBV21-1 and TRBJ1-6. TRBV21-1 is labeled a pseudogene. The CDR3 has 17 residues. CDR3 nucleotide sequence: TGTGCCAGCAGCAAAGAGAGGGCCGCCTGGACTAATTCACCCCTCCACTTT. Amino acid sequence: CASSKERAAWTNSPLHF.

In its sample, this clone was seen a few times. The chain uses TRBV19 and TRBJ1-2, with 9 bases identical to TRBD1. Germline V lookup: CDR1 LNHDA, CDR2 SQIVND (reference sequence). J gave up 4 bases and V 6 bases, and 3 bases lay outside the gene matches. The CDR3 length is 13 residues. The CDR3 loop reads CASSPGQGYGYTF. The DNA for the CDR3 is TGTGCCAGTAGCCCGGGACAGGGCTATGGCTACACCTTC.

This clone was counted a single time. This chain links TRBV12-3 or TRBV12-4 with TRBJ2-5; perhaps TRBD1 as D (6 bases). The CDR3 is made up of 13 amino acids. V was clipped by 6 bases and J by 9 bases, with 17 bases between them. CDR3: CASSRHREVAQYF. As DNA, the CDR3 is TGTGCCAGCAGCCGTCACAGGGAAGTGGCCCAGTACTTC.

This clone was seen only once. The chain is built from TRBV11-2 and TRBJ2-3, with TRBD2 identical over 13 bases. The CDR3 sequence is 17 residues long. Germline V lookup: CDR1 SGHAT, CDR2 FQNNGV. V was clipped by 1 base and J by 3 bases; unmatched bases: 4. CDR3 in amino acids: CASSLGLAGGRTDTQYF. CDR3 DNA sequence: TGTGCCAGCAGCTTAGGACTAGCGGGGGGTAGGACAGATACGCAGTATTTT. Together with reference TRBV11-2 and TRBJ2-3, the CDR3 gives the full variable domain: EAGVAQSPRYKIIEKRQSVAFWCNPISGHATLYWYQQILGQGPKLLIQFQNNGVVDDSQLPKDRFSAERLKGVDSTLKIQPAKLEDSAVYLCASSLGLAGGRTDTQYFGPGTRLTVL.

The V gene is TRBV19, the J gene TRBJ1-1, with D possibly TRBD1 on 6 matching bases. This CDR3 contains 15 residues. Germline V gives CDR1 LNHDA, CDR2 SQIVND (reference sequence). With 9 bases removed from V and 2 bases from J, the gap between germline ends came to 19 bases. CDR3 region: CASNRGGGTNTEAFF. CDR3 DNA sequence: TGTGCCAGCAACCGCGGGGGGGGCACAAACACTGAAGCTTTCTTT.

V and J are TRBV6-5 and TRBJ2-7, with TRBD1 as a possible D gene (7 bases). The CDR3 covers 12 residues. Between the trimmed V and J ends, which lost 5 bases and 7 bases, there was a span of 12 bases. From germline, CDR1 is MNHEY and CDR2 SVGAGI. In nucleotides, the CDR3 is TGTGCCAGCAGTCGACAGGGAGGAGAGCAGTACTTC. This sequence encodes CASSRQGGEQYF.